The next 30 T cell receptor beta chains were all read from a single sample in a study of blood T cell repertoires in COVID-19. The protocol was immunoSEQ multiplex PCR, while the TCRdb copy is restricted to in-frame clones and leaves out a portion. The sample has 190,000 or so clones, 89% seen once. The specimen sequenced was PBMCs or T cells enriched from blood (not recorded which). The receptors were gathered from a woman aged 18-29 years who had recovered from COVID-19.

This chain connects TRBV28 to TRBJ2-7; TRBD1 agrees at 10 bases. V lost 2 bases to trimming and J lost 3 bases; unmatched junction nucleotides: 1. Germline V gene data show CDR1 as MDHEN and CDR2 as SYDVKM. CDR3 length: 14 amino acids. The CDR3 sequence is CASSLRDRGYEQYF. The CDR3 bases are TGTGCCAGCAGTTTACGGGACAGGGGCTACGAGCAGTACTTC.

The rearrangement links TRBV6-6 to TRBJ2-2; 7 bases align to TRBD1. This CDR3 spans 14 amino acids. Per germline, CDR1 MNHNY and CDR2 SVGAGI (reference sequence). V lost 4 bases, J lost 3 bases, and 2 bases stayed unmatched. CDR3 loop: CASSLGTDTGELFF. The CDR3 bases are TGTGCCAGCAGTTTAGGGACAGACACCGGGGAGCTGTTTTTT.

A single count supports this clone. The V and J genes are TRBV5-6 and TRBJ1-1, with a weak D call TRBD1 (5 bases). Germline assignment: CDR1 SGHDT and CDR2 YYEEEE. With 1 base removed from V and 2 bases from J, the gap between germline ends came to 9 bases. There are 14 residues in the CDR3. The CDR3 loop is CASSLSGVNTEAFF. The CDR3 DNA is TGTGCCAGCAGCTTGTCGGGGGTAAACACTGAAGCTTTCTTT. The full variable domain, rest sourced from reference TRBV5-6 and TRBJ1-1, is DAGVTQSPTHLIKTRGQQVTLRCSPKSGHDTVSWYQQALGQGPQFIFQYYEEEERQRGNFPDRFSGHQFPNYSSELNVNALLLGDSALYLCASSLSGVNTEAFFGQGTRLTVV.

The gene calls are TRBV6-5 and TRBJ1-6, with 7 bases fitting TRBD1. CDR1 MNHEY and CDR2 SVGAGI come from the germline V gene. This CDR3 is built from 13 residues. V lost 6 bases and J lost 9; bases outside the gene matches: 5. The CDR3 here is CASRAGGSSPLHF. Written as DNA, the CDR3 is TGTGCCAGCAGGGCAGGGGGAAGTTCACCCCTCCACTTT.

This chain uses TRBV28 with TRBJ2-7, with D maybe TRBD1 (6 bases). V lost 8 bases and J lost 0, with 14 bases in between. The CDR3 covers 14 residues. CDR1 is MDHEN, CDR2 SYDVKM, per germline. CDR3 in DNA: TGTGCCAGCCAAATACAGGGAGTCTCCTACGAGCAGTACTTC. Translated, it gives CASQIQGVSYEQYF.

The chain carries TRBV25-1 and TRBJ1-6; D not certain. The CDR3 is 13 amino acids. V was shortened by 0 bases and J by 10 bases, with 7 bases between the two germline ends. CDR1 is MGHDK and CDR2 is SYGVNS in the germline V gene. The CDR3 DNA follows: TGTGCCAGCAGTGAATATCAGTTCTCACCCCTCCACTTT. It translates to CASSEYQFSPLHF.

This chain links TRBV12-5 with TRBJ2-4; possibly TRBD2 for D (6 bases). V dropped 1 base and J dropped 8 bases, with 15 bases sitting between them. Germline CDR1 is LGHNT and CDR2 is FRNRAP. CDR3 size: 15 residues. In DNA form, the CDR3 reads TGTGCTAGTGGTTTGGCGGGGGTTCGAGGTGACATTCAGTACTTC. This sequence encodes CASGLAGVRGDIQYF.

The chain combines TRBV7-5 with TRBJ2-7; the table's D call, TRBD1, was not checked against the DNA. TRBV7-5 is a pseudogene locus. The CDR3 is made up of 15 amino acids. CDR3 sequence reads: CARSFGPGKFYEQYF. CDR3 coding DNA: TGTGCCAGAAGCTTTGGGCCAGGGAAATTCTACGAGCAGTACTTC.

The chain employs TRBV5-1 and TRBJ1-2; a weak D match, TRBD1 (5 bases). CDR1 and CDR2 (germline): SGHRS, YFSETQ. Trimming pared 0 bases from V and 5 bases from J, leaving 14 bases between. The CDR3 has 15 amino acids. CDR3 DNA sequence: TGCGCCAGCAGCTTGGATCGCAGGGATTTTTATGGCTACACCTTC. Translation: CASSLDRRDFYGYTF. The full variable domain, completed using reference TRBV5-1 and TRBJ1-2, is KAGVTQTPRYLIKTRGQQVTLSCSPISGHRSVSWYQQTPGQGLQFLFEYFSETQRNKGNFPGRFSGRQFSNSRSEMNVSTLELGDSALYLCASSLDRRDFYGYTFGSGTRLTVV.

The chain employs TRBV27 and TRBJ1-3; the match to TRBD1 covers 8 bases. Per the germline V gene, CDR1 is MNHEY and CDR2 is SMNVEV (reference sequence). The CDR3 contains 15 residues. Losses at the gene ends were 5 bases for V and 4 bases for J; bases not matched to a gene: 7. This CDR3 is CASSPLGQGGNTIYF. Written as DNA, the CDR3 is TGTGCCAGCAGTCCACTCGGACAGGGAGGAAACACCATATATTTT.

The V gene is TRBV6-5, the J gene TRBJ2-3; the match to TRBD2 covers 7 bases. Germline lookup yields CDR1 MNHEY and CDR2 SVGAGI. V lost 6 bases, J lost 4 bases, and 4 bases stayed unmatched. This CDR3 spans 13 amino acids. This chain's CDR3 is CASRLLAADTQYF. The DNA for the CDR3 is TGTGCCAGCAGACTCCTAGCGGCAGATACGCAGTATTTT.

The rearrangement joins TRBV5-4 to TRBJ2-3; the match to TRBD2 covers 7 bases. Germline lookup yields CDR1 SGHNT and CDR2 YYREEE (reference sequence). Trimming took 5 bases from V and 2 from J; bases not matched to a gene: 8. The CDR3 covers 15 residues. CDR3 amino acids: CASSLRGTITDTQYF. In nucleotides, the CDR3 is TGTGCCAGCAGTCTGCGGGGGACCATCACAGATACGCAGTATTTT.

The rearrangement links TRBV19 to TRBJ2-7, with D tentatively TRBD1 (6 bases). The CDR3 has 13 residues. The V gene lost 8 bases and the J gene lost 6 bases, with 17 bases spanning the gap. Germline CDR1 is LNHDA and CDR2 is SQIVND (reference sequence). CDR3 DNA: TGTGCCAGTTCTTTAGAGAGGGGGTCCGAGCAGTACTTC. Its translation is CASSLERGSEQYF.

The CDR3 loop reads CASSQTEGSDGYTF. The CDR3 DNA reads as TGTGCCAGCAGCCAGACAGAAGGCTCAGATGGCTACACCTTC. The chain carries TRBV6-2 or TRBV6-3 and TRBJ1-2; D possibly corresponds to TRBD1 (5 bases). The CDR3 has 14 amino acids. V shed 6 bases and J shed 6 bases, with 17 bases lying between them. Germline V gives CDR1 MNHEY, CDR2 SVGEGT.

V is TRBV5-1 and J is TRBJ1-5, with D tentatively TRBD1 (6 bases). CDR3 size: 15 residues. Trimming shortened V by 2 bases and J by 1 base, and 10 bases separated the two germline ends. Germline CDR1 and CDR2: SGHRS and YFSETQ. The CDR3 coding sequence is TGCGCCAGCAGCTTCGGGGACACGAGCAATCAGCCCCAGCATTTT. This gives the protein CASSFGDTSNQPQHF.

This clone was recorded once. V is TRBV11-1 and J is TRBJ1-1; 7 nucleotides align to TRBD1. The CDR3 is made up of 14 amino acids. The germline gives CDR1 SGHAT, CDR2 FQDESV (reference sequence). The V segment lost 5 bases and the J segment 1 base; nucleotides outside the gene matches: 4. The DNA of the CDR3 is TGTGCCAGCAGCCGGGACAGCTGGAACACTGAAGCTTTCTTT. This encodes CASSRDSWNTEAFF.

This clone came up once. The gene calls are TRBV27 and TRBJ2-1, with 13 nucleotides matching TRBD2. Unmatched junction bases numbered 7, after V lost 5 bases and J lost 6 bases. CDR1 is MNHEY, CDR2 SMNVEV, per germline (reference sequence). The CDR3 is 16 residues long. This CDR3 is CASSPGGLAGFNEQFF. CDR3 bases: TGTGCCAGCAGTCCGGGGGGACTAGCGGGGTTCAATGAGCAGTTCTTC.

This chain joins TRBV21-1 and TRBJ2-7; TRBD1 reflects the table's D call only, with no check against the DNA. TRBV21-1 is flagged as a pseudogene. The CDR3 has 13 residues. The CDR3 DNA reads as TGTGCCAGCAGCGTGGACACTACCTACGAGCAGTACTTC. Translation: CASSVDTTYEQYF.

The V and J genes are TRBV5-1 and TRBJ2-1, with a tentative D call TRBD2 (5 bases). Germline values: CDR1 SGHRS, CDR2 YFSETQ. CDR3 length: 15 residues. V was shortened by 2 bases and J by 6 bases, with 15 bases between the two germline ends. CDR3 sequence reads: CASSFSGISGNEQFF. Written as DNA, the CDR3 is TGCGCCAGCAGCTTCTCGGGGATTTCAGGCAATGAGCAGTTCTTC.

This clone is a singleton in its sample. The chain uses TRBV5-1 and TRBJ1-1; D unclear. Germline CDR1 SGHRS, CDR2 YFSETQ. The ends were cut back, 3 bases at V and 0 bases at J, with 9 bases in the middle. The CDR3 has 14 amino acids. CDR3: CASSSDGVNTEAFF. The CDR3 DNA follows: TGCGCCAGCAGCTCAGACGGAGTGAACACTGAAGCTTTCTTT.

The chain uses TRBV6-5 and TRBJ1-6; D possibly corresponds to TRBD1 (6 bases). Trimming left V 0 bases short and J 9 bases short, with 12 bases between. From germline, CDR1 is MNHEY and CDR2 SVGAGI. This CDR3 region has 15 residues. This chain's CDR3 is CASSYSRQAVSPLHF. CDR3 coding DNA: TGTGCCAGCAGTTACTCCAGACAGGCCGTTTCACCCCTCCACTTT.

The sample holds one count of this clone. The gene calls are TRBV4-1 and TRBJ2-7, with 8 bases fitting TRBD2. This CDR3 spans 12 amino acids. The J segment lost 6 bases and the V segment lost 4 bases, leaving 2 bases of the junction unmatched. Germline CDR1 reads MGHRA; CDR2 reads YSYEKL. CDR3 protein: CASSLSGAEQYF. CDR3 DNA: TGCGCCAGCAGCCTTAGCGGGGCCGAGCAGTACTTC.

The chain uses TRBV19 and TRBJ2-2; 13 nucleotides match TRBD2. The junction had 6 bases not matched to a gene; V was cut back by 4 bases and J by 4 bases. The CDR3 contains 17 residues. The germline V gene has CDR1 LNHDA and CDR2 SQIVND (reference sequence). CDR3 sequence (DNA): TGTGCCAGTAGTAGACGGACTAGCGGGGGAGGCACCGGGGAGCTGTTTTTT. Protein sequence: CASSRRTSGGGTGELFF. The full variable domain, its missing parts supplied by reference TRBV19 and TRBJ2-2, is DGGITQSPKYLFRKEGQNVTLSCEQNLNHDAMYWYRQDPGQGLRLIYYSQIVNDFQKGDIAEGYSVSREKKESFPLTVTSAQKNPTAFYLCASSRRTSGGGTGELFFGEGSRLTVL.

The chain carries TRBV7-6 and TRBJ2-5, with 12 bases aligning to TRBD2. After removal of 5 bases from V and 9 bases from J, the junction contained 13 bases not matched to a gene. Germline V CDR1 and CDR2: SGHVS, FNYEAQ. The CDR3 has 16 amino acids. In DNA, the CDR3 is TGTGCCAGCAGCCCAACTCTAGCGGGGGGGCCTGGGGCCCAGTACTTC. It codes for CASSPTLAGGPGAQYF.

V gene TRBV6-5 combines with J gene TRBJ1-2; D unresolved. The CDR3 has 13 amino acids. V shed 6 bases and J shed 0 bases, with 8 bases lying between them. The V gene's germline CDR1 is MNHEY and CDR2 SVGAGI. For the CDR3, the DNA is TGTGCCAGCAGCCCCGACACTAACTATGGCTACACCTTC. This encodes CASSPDTNYGYTF.

This clone was found a few times. The chain couples TRBV20-1 to TRBJ1-1; perhaps TRBD1 as D (6 bases). The CDR3 is 13 residues long. The V gene's germline CDR1 is DFQATT and CDR2 SNEGSKA (reference sequence). The V end lost 3 bases, the J end lost 5 bases, and 13 bases lay between the germline ends. CDR3 in DNA: TGCAGTGCTAGTCGGGGGGCTGGGACTGAAGCTTTCTTT. Translating gives CSASRGAGTEAFF.

V and J are TRBV5-5 and TRBJ2-4; a weak D match, TRBD1 (6 bases). Germline V gene data show CDR1 as SGHKS and CDR2 as YYEKEE (reference sequence). V lost 3 bases to trimming and J lost 9 bases, with 13 bases between them. The CDR3 consists of 13 residues. CDR3: CASSSRGGSIQYF. DNA of the CDR3: TGTGCCAGCAGCTCGCGAGGGGGATCCATTCAGTACTTC. Using reference TRBV5-5 and TRBJ2-4 for the parts outside the CDR3, the full variable domain is DAGVTQSPTHLIKTRGQQVTLRCSPISGHKSVSWYQQVLGQGPQFIFQYYEKEERGRGNFPDRFSARQFPNYSSELNVNALLLGDSALYLCASSSRGGSIQYFGAGTRLSVL.

The genes are TRBV15 and TRBJ1-1, with 8 bases that match TRBD1. In germline, CDR1 is LNHNV, CDR2 YYDKDF (reference sequence). The CDR3 has 12 amino acids. V lost 0 bases and J lost 11; bases outside the gene matches: 2. Here the CDR3 reads CATSRDQGAAFF. In DNA form, the CDR3 reads TGTGCCACCAGCAGAGATCAGGGGGCGGCTTTCTTT.

The V and J genes are TRBV5-1 and TRBJ2-2; D may be TRBD2 (6 bases). V was pared by 6 bases and J by 0 bases, with 12 bases between. CDR1 and CDR2 from the germline V gene are SGHRS and YFSETQ. This CDR3 comprises 15 residues. Here the CDR3 reads CASKGGEANTGELFF. DNA of the CDR3: TGCGCCAGCAAAGGCGGGGAGGCGAACACCGGGGAGCTGTTTTTT.

This clone was found once. The V gene is TRBV5-4, the J gene TRBJ2-3; 10 positions agree with TRBD2. V was pared by 3 bases and J by 3 bases, with 7 bases of the junction left unmatched. The CDR3 has 16 amino acids. CDR1 is SGHNT and CDR2 is YYREEE in the germline V gene (reference sequence). The CDR3 loop reads CASSSGAGGRTDTQYF. The CDR3 DNA reads as TGTGCCAGCAGCTCCGGAGCGGGGGGGCGTACAGATACGCAGTATTTT.